Reported below is one T cell receptor beta chain. Measured with immunoSEQ multiplex PCR; TCRdb has only the in-frame clones, and not every one. The data contain more than 65,000 clones, roughly 77% of them singletons. The sample belongs to a study of blood T cell repertoires in COVID-19. The germline CDR1 and CDR2 sequences are SGHTA and FQGNSA. Trimming removed 2 bases at V and 3 bases at J, with 8 bases between. The CDR3 runs to 14 residues. The sample taken for sequencing was peripheral blood. The source is a woman aged 70-85 years with acute or convalescent COVID-19. The genes are TRBV7-2 and TRBJ1-3; the D gene is possibly TRBD1 (5 bases). The CDR3 region is CASSLTTGGNTIYF. CDR3 DNA: TGTGCCAGCAGCTTAACTACAGGTGGAAACACCATATATTTT.